Reported below is one TCR beta chain. Its antigen is not identified. Repertoires were generated with immunoSEQ multiplex PCR, while TCRdb's copy carries only in-frame clones and drops some. The sample carries about 62,000 clones, roughly 85% recorded once. This record comes from a study of siplizumab effects on memory and regulatory T cells. Study-level points and caveats: Naive T cells seemed more diverse than memory cells; they also seemed major alloresponse contributors. Researchers did not confirm the suppressive function of proliferating Tregs from siplizumab cultures.

Germline V gene data show CDR1 as SGHVS and CDR2 as FQNEAQ. This CDR3 comprises 14 residues. The ends were cut back, 5 bases at V and 4 bases at J, with 14 bases in the middle. The J gene is TRBJ1-2, the V gene TRBV7-8, with a possible D match to TRBD1 (6 bases). The clonotype comes from a human donor in good health. Sequenced: memory CD4+ T cells sorted from blood. For the CDR3, the DNA is TGTGCCAGCAGCCACAGGGATGGAAGCTATGGCTACACCTTC. Protein: CASSHRDGSYGYTF.